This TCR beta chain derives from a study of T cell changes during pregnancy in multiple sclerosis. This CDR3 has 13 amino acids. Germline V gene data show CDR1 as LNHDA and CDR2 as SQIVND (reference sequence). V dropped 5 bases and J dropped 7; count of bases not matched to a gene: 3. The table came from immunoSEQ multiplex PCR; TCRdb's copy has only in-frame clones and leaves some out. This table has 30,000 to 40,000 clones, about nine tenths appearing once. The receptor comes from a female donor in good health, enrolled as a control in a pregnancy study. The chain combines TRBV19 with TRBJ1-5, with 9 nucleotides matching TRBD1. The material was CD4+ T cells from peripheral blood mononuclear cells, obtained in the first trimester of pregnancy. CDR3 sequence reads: CASSWDRAQPQHF. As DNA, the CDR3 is TGTGCCAGTAGTTGGGACAGGGCCCAGCCCCAGCATTTT.